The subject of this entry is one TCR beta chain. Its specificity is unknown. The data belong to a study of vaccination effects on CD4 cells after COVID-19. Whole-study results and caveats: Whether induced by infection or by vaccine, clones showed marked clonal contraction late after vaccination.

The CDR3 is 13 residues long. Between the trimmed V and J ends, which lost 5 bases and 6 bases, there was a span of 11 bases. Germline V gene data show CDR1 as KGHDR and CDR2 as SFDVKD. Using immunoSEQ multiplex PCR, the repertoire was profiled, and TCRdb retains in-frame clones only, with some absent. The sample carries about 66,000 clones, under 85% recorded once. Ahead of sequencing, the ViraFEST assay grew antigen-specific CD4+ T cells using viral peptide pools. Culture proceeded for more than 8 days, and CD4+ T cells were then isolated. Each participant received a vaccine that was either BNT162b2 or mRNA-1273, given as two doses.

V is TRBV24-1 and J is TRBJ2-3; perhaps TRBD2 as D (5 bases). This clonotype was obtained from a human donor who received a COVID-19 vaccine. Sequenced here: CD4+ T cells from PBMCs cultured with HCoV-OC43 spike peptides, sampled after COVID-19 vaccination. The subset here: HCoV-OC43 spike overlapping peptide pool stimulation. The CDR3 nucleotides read TGTGCCACCAGTGGTTTCAGAGGGGATACGCAGTATTTT. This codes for CATSGFRGDTQYF.